The subject of this entry is one T cell receptor beta chain. The antigen remains unidentified. These data are taken from a study of T cell responses to AZD1222 COVID-19 vaccine. Study-wide findings and caveats: Clonal diversity was possibly underestimated, and white British individuals and females predominated among donors.

Data came from immunoSEQ multiplex PCR; TCRdb stores just in-frame clones and leaves some out. The sample gives about 180,000 clones, about 88% of which show up once; approximately 1.6% is in the top ten. Unmatched junction bases numbered 3, after V lost 1 base and J lost 4 bases. The CDR3 loop spans 14 amino acids. Germline V gene sequence: CDR1 MNHNS, CDR2 SASEGT. The chain carries TRBV6-1 and TRBJ1-2; 7 nucleotides agree with TRBD1. This TCR was recovered from an adult in good health. The sequencing used peripheral blood, collected on day 0 of AZD1222 vaccination. The CDR3 DNA reads TGTGCCAGCAGTGAAGGGGACAGTCTCTATGGCTACACCTTC. It codes for CASSEGDSLYGYTF.